The 18 T cell receptor beta chains below were found in one sample sequenced in a study of cytomegalovirus exposure and HLA in healthy donors. The PCR made use of 60 Vbeta and 13 Jbeta primers. TCRdb's copy holds only in-frame clones and misses some; the assay was immunoSEQ multiplex PCR. This table holds under 200,000 clones, roughly 80% found once. The sequenced sample consisted of PBMCs. Receptors were obtained from a woman aged 18-30 years in good health and CMV-seronegative.

The chain couples TRBV4-1 to TRBJ2-3, with 12 positions matching TRBD2. The CDR3 runs 18 residues. The trim removed 0 bases at V and 4 bases at J, leaving 8 bases unmatched. The germline gives CDR1 MGHRA, CDR2 YSYEKL. The chain's CDR3 is CASSQDKLAGGGADTQYF. CDR3 coding DNA: TGCGCCAGCAGCCAAGATAAACTAGCGGGAGGAGGCGCAGATACGCAGTATTTT.

In regard to this clone: Compared with germline, one end of the junction differs, possibly owing to a read error. The gene calls are TRBV7-8 and TRBJ1-1; D perhaps matches TRBD1 (6 bases). Looked up from germline, CDR1 is SGHVS and CDR2 is FQNEAQ. The CDR3 has 13 amino acids. As DNA, the CDR3 is TGTGCCAGCAACTTACAGGGAAACACTGAAGCTTTCTTT. Its protein product is CASNLQGNTEAFF.

The chain couples TRBV7-9 to TRBJ2-7; 7 positions match TRBD1. This CDR3 is built from 14 residues. After removal of 2 bases from V and 5 bases from J, the junction contained 6 bases not matched to a gene. Germline values: CDR1 SEHNR, CDR2 FQNEAQ (reference sequence). The CDR3 region is CASSLTDRVDEQYF. CDR3 DNA sequence: TGTGCCAGCAGCTTAACAGACAGGGTCGACGAGCAGTACTTC.

This clone was observed a single time. The chain couples TRBV19 to TRBJ2-4; 11 positions agree with TRBD2. This CDR3 is built from 16 residues. The J segment lost 2 bases and the V segment lost 5 bases, leaving 5 bases of the junction unmatched. Germline V gives CDR1 LNHDA, CDR2 SQIVND (reference sequence). The CDR3 DNA sequence: TGTGCCAGTAGTTGGGCTAGCGGGAGGACCAAAAACATTCAGTACTTC. Its translation: CASSWASGRTKNIQYF.

The genes are TRBV28 and TRBJ2-1; 7 positions match TRBD2. Germline CDR1 reads MDHEN; CDR2 reads SYDVKM. The V gene end was trimmed by 5 bases and the J gene end by 8 bases; junction bases not matched to a gene: 6. CDR3 length: 13 amino acids. The chain's CDR3 is CASSLAEDYEQFF. The CDR3 DNA reads as TGTGCCAGCAGTCTAGCGGAGGACTATGAGCAGTTCTTC.

This sequence joins TRBV27 and TRBJ2-3; the match to TRBD2 covers 10 bases. J gave up 6 bases and V 11 bases, and 11 bases lay outside the gene matches. CDR3 length: 14 residues. Germline CDR1 MNHEY, CDR2 SMNVEV (reference sequence). The CDR3 spells CAGKSSGRSDTQYF. As DNA, the CDR3 is TGTGCCGGCAAGTCTAGCGGGAGATCGGATACGCAGTATTTT.

The rearrangement links TRBV2 to TRBJ2-2; TRBD2 is a possible D gene (6 bases). The length of the CDR3 is 16 residues. V dropped 4 bases and J dropped 0 bases, with 12 bases sitting between them. The germline CDR1 and CDR2 sequences are SNHLY and FYNNEI. The CDR3 DNA sequence: TGTGCCAGCAGTGTCGCGGGAAAGGCGAACACCGGGGAGCTGTTTTTT. It specifies CASSVAGKANTGELFF.

The chain combines TRBV27 with TRBJ2-1; D remains unclear. The CDR3 is 16 residues long. Trimming removed 4 bases at V and 0 bases at J, with 13 bases between. CDR1 and CDR2 from the germline V gene are MNHEY and SMNVEV (reference sequence). The CDR3 nucleotides are TGTGCCAGCAGTTCCACTACACTGAGCTCCTACAATGAGCAGTTCTTC. Its translation is CASSSTTLSSYNEQFF.

The table lists this clone with a few counts. The chain combines TRBV21-1 with TRBJ2-7; no check of the table's D call, TRBD2, against the DNA was made. TRBV21-1 is annotated as a pseudogene. The CDR3 has 19 residues. The CDR3 bases are TGTGCCATCCCCGCGGAGGGGGGTTTTGCGGGAGGGGAGAGGGAGGAGCAGTACGTC. Translated, it gives CAIPAEGGFAGGEREEQYV.

The chain recombines TRBV10-3 with TRBJ1-1; TRBD1 is a possible D gene (6 bases). Germline-derived CDR1 and CDR2 are ENHRY and SYGVKD. The CDR3 is 14 amino acids. The ends were cut back, 3 bases at V and 4 bases at J, with 12 bases in the middle. CDR3 DNA sequence: TGTGCCATCAGTGAACAGGGCCGGCGCACTGAAGCTTTCTTT. This codes for CAISEQGRRTEAFF.

As DNA, the CDR3 is TGCGCCAGCAGCTTTGACAGGGGGTACCCCTACGAGCAGTACTTC. Translating it yields CASSFDRGYPYEQYF. The chain joins TRBV5-1 to TRBJ2-7, with TRBD1 identical over 9 bases. Trimming removed 2 bases from V and 2 bases from J; junction bases left unmatched: 5. Looked up from germline, CDR1 is SGHRS and CDR2 is YFSETQ. This CDR3 has 15 residues.

The chain carries TRBV27 and TRBJ1-1, with TRBD1 matching over 8 bases. The CDR3 runs 16 residues. Germline CDR1 and CDR2: MNHEY and SMNVEV (reference sequence). The J segment lost 0 bases and the V segment lost 1 base, leaving 4 bases of the junction unmatched. DNA of the CDR3: TGTGCCAGCAGTTTATTCACAGGGGGTGTGAACACTGAAGCTTTCTTT. Its protein product is CASSLFTGGVNTEAFF.

About this clone itself: The junction departs from the called germline gene at one end, perhaps through a read error. The chain links TRBV6-1 to TRBJ1-1; 10 positions agree with TRBD1. This CDR3 region has 14 residues. The germline V gene encodes CDR1 MNHNS and CDR2 SASEGT. CDR3 nucleotide sequence: TGTGCCACCCTCGGACAGGGGGGAAACACTAAAGCTTTCTTT. Protein product: CATLGQGGNTKAFF.

The CDR3: CASSASSVDTQYF. In DNA, the CDR3 is TGTGCCAGCAGTGCATCTAGCGTAGATACGCAGTATTTT. The V and J genes are TRBV25-1 and TRBJ2-3, with D possibly being TRBD2 (6 bases). CDR3 length equals 13 residues. Germline CDR1 and CDR2: MGHDK and SYGVNS. Trimming stripped 4 bases from V and 5 bases from J, with 10 bases between.

This sequence joins TRBV28 and TRBJ1-5, with D perhaps matching TRBD1 (6 bases). The CDR3 is made up of 17 amino acids. Trimming pared 5 bases from V and 2 bases from J, leaving 19 bases between. Germline V lookup: CDR1 MDHEN, CDR2 SYDVKM. CDR3 DNA: TGTGCCAGCAGTCCTGCAGGGGTCACTATGGGCAATCAGCCCCAGCATTTT. Translation: CASSPAGVTMGNQPQHF.

The rearrangement joins TRBV10-2 to TRBJ1-1; 8 bases fit TRBD1. Trimming removed 10 bases from V and 4 bases from J; junction bases left unmatched: 8. This CDR3 contains 13 residues. Germline V gene lookup returns CDR1 WSHSY and CDR2 SAAADI. This chain's CDR3 is CAIKTGVGTEAFF. The CDR3 DNA is TGCGCCATCAAGACAGGGGTGGGCACTGAAGCTTTCTTT.

This clone was seen once. The chain has TRBV6-4 and TRBJ2-3; D remains unclear. This CDR3 comprises 12 residues. Germline assignment: CDR1 MRHNA and CDR2 SNTAGT. The V and J ends lost 5 bases and 6 bases respectively, with 9 bases between them. This chain's CDR3 is CASSHTGDTQYF. The CDR3 coding sequence is TGTGCCAGCAGTCACACCGGGGATACGCAGTATTTT.

This sequence joins TRBV28 and TRBJ2-7; TRBD1 aligns across 7 bases. Germline values: CDR1 MDHEN, CDR2 SYDVKM. The junction had 16 bases not matched to a gene; V was cut back by 3 bases and J by 5 bases. The CDR3 sequence is 17 residues long. In DNA, the CDR3 is TGTGCCAGCAGTTTTAGGGCGACAGGGAAGGACCTACACGAGCAGTACTTC. Amino acid sequence: CASSFRATGKDLHEQYF.